This TCR beta chain was obtained from a study of T cell repertoires in cytomegalovirus infection. Looking at the study overall: In the study, CMV epitopes included recently identified HLA-C-restricted and well-studied HLA-B-restricted ones. Both CMV infection and a matching HLA type were indicated by public TCR beta signatures.

This clonotype was picked up a small number of times. Its antigen is not identified. Study observations and caveats: Individuals carrying CMV plus the relevant HLA were identified by cumulative frequency of public TCR beta families. Dominating the ex vivo response were HLA-C-restricted CMV-specific TCR beta clonotypes.

Germline values: CDR1 MNHEY, CDR2 SVGEGT. This CDR3 has 14 amino acids. Trimming took 5 bases from V and 4 from J, leaving 11 bases between them. TCRdb called the reads again in MiXCR, with one record for every CDR3 protein. The sample contains roughly 990,000 distinct CDR3 sequences, about a third of which appear only once. Source: cultured CD8+ T cells from PBMCs, taken from culture after CMV antigen stimulation. The chain carries TRBV6-2 or TRBV6-3 and TRBJ2-2; the D is unclear. This clonotype originated in a human donor in good health (CMV status not recorded). Some clones in this sample may be carry-over from other donors' samples. In nucleotides, the CDR3 is TGTGCCAGCAGTAGAAGTGTTGTCACCGGGGAGCTGTTTTTT. Amino acids: CASSRSVVTGELFF.